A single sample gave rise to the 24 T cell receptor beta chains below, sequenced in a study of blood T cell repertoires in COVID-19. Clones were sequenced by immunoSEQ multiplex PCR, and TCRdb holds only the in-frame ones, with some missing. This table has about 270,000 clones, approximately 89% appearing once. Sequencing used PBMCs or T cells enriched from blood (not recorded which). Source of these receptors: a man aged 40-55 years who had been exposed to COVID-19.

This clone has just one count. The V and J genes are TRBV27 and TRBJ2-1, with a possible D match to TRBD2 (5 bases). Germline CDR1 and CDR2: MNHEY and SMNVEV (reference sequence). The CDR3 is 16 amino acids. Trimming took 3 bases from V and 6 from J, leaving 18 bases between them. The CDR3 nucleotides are TGTGCCAGCAGTTTTTCGGCGGGCGAGCTAAGCAATGAGCAGTTCTTC. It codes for CASSFSAGELSNEQFF.

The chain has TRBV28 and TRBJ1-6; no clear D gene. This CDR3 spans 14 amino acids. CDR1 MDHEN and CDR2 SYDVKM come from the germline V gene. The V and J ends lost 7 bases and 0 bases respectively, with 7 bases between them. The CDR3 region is CASTLGSYNSPLHF. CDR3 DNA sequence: TGTGCCAGCACCCTAGGCTCCTATAATTCACCCCTCCACTTT.

CDR3 nucleotides: TGTGCCTGGCGGACAGTCGCCGAGACCCAGTACTTC. This gives the protein CAWRTVAETQYF. The V and J genes are TRBV30 and TRBJ2-5; maybe TRBD1 (6 bases). Trimming pared 5 bases from V and 5 bases from J, leaving 12 bases between. The CDR3 runs to 12 residues. The germline V gene encodes CDR1 GTSNPN and CDR2 SVGIG (reference sequence).

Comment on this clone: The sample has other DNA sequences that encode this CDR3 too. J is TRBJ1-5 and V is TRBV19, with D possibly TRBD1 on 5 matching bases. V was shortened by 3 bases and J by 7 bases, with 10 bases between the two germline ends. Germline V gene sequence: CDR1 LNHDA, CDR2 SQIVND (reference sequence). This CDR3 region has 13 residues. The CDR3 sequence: CASSILGGQPQHF. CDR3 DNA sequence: TGTGCCAGTAGTATTTTGGGGGGACAGCCCCAGCATTTT.

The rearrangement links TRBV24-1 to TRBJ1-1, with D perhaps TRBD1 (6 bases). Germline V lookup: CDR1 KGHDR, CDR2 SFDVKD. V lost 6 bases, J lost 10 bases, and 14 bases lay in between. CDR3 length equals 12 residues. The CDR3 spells CATSRQDIGAFF. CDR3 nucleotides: TGTGCCACCAGTCGACAGGATATCGGAGCTTTCTTT.

The CDR3 DNA follows: TGTGCCAGCAGTGTTTGGGAGCAAGAGACCCAGTACTTC. Translating it yields CASSVWEQETQYF. The chain combines TRBV2 with TRBJ2-5; tentative D call: TRBD2 (5 bases). This CDR3 spans 13 amino acids. CDR1 is SNHLY, CDR2 FYNNEI, per germline. The germline V and J ends were trimmed by 4 bases and 2 bases, with 8 bases remaining between them.

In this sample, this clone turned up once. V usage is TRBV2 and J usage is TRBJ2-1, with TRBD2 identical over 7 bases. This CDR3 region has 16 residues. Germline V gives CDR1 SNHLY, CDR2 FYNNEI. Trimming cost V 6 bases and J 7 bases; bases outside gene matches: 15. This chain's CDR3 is CASSPTGGGPRNEQFF. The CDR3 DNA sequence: TGTGCCAGCAGCCCAACGGGGGGAGGGCCCAGAAATGAGCAGTTCTTC.

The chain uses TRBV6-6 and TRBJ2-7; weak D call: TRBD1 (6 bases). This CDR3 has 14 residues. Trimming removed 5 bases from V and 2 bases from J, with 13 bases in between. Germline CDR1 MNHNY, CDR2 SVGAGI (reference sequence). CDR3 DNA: TGTGCCAGCAGTGGGGCCAAGGGGGCCTACGAGCAGTACTTC. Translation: CASSGAKGAYEQYF.

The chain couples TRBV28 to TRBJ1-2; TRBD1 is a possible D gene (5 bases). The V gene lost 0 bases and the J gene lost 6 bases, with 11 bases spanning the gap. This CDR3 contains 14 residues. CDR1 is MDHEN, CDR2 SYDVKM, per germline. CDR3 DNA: TGTGCCAGCAGTTTATGGGGAAAGGGGCATGGCTACACCTTC. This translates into CASSLWGKGHGYTF.

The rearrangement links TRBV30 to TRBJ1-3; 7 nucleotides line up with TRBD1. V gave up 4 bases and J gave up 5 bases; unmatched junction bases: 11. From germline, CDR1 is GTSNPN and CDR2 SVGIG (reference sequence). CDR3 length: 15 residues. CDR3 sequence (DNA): TGTGCCTGGAACCCGACAGGGAGGTTCAGAAACACCATATATTTT. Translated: CAWNPTGRFRNTIYF.

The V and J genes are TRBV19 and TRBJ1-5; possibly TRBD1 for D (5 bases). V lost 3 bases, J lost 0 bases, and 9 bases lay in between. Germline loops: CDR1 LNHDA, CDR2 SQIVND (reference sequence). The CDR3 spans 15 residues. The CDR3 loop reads CASSMEGLSNQPQHF. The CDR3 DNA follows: TGTGCCAGTAGTATGGAGGGGCTTAGCAATCAGCCCCAGCATTTT. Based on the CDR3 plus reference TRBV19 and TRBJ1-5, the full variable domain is DGGITQSPKYLFRKEGQNVTLSCEQNLNHDAMYWYRQDPGQGLRLIYYSQIVNDFQKGDIAEGYSVSREKKESFPLTVTSAQKNPTAFYLCASSMEGLSNQPQHFGDGTRLSIL.

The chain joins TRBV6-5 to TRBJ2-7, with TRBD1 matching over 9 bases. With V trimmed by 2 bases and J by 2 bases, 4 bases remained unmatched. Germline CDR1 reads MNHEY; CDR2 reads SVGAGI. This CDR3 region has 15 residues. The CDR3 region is CASSYARQGAYEQYF. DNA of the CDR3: TGTGCCAGCAGTTACGCGAGACAGGGGGCCTACGAGCAGTACTTC.

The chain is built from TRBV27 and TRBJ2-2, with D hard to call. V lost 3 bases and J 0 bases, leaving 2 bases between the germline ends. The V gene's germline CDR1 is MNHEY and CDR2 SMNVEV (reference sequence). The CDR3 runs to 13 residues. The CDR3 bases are TGTGCCAGCAGTTTCACGAACACCGGGGAGCTGTTTTTT. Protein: CASSFTNTGELFF.

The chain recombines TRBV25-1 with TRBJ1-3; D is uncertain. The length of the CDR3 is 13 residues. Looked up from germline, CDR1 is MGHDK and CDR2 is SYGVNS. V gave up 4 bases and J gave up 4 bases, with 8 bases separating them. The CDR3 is CASSGFEGNTIYF. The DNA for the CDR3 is TGTGCCAGCAGTGGCTTTGAGGGAAACACCATATATTTT.

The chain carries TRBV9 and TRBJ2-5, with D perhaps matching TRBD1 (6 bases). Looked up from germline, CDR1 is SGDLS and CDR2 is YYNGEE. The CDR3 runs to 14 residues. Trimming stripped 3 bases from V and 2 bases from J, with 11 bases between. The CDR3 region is CASSGWTEQETQYF. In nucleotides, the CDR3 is TGTGCCAGCAGCGGCTGGACAGAGCAAGAGACCCAGTACTTC.

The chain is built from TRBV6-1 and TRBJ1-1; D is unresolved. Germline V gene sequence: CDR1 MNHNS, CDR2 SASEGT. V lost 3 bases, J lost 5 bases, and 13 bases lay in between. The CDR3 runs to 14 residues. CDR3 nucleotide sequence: TGTGCCAGCAGTGAGGAGGGAGTAAATACTGAAGCTTTCTTT. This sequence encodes CASSEEGVNTEAFF.

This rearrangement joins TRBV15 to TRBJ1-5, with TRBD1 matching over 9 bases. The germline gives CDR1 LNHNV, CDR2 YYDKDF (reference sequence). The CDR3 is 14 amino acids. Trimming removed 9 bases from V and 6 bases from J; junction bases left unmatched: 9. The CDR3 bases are TGTGCCACGAATCGGGACAGGGACTCTCAGCCCCAGCATTTT. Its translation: CATNRDRDSQPQHF.

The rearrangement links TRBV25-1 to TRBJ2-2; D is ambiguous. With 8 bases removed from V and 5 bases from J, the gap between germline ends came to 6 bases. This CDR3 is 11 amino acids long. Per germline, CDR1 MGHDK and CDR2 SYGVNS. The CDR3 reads CASEITGELFF. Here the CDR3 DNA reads TGTGCCAGCGAGATAACCGGGGAGCTGTTTTTT.

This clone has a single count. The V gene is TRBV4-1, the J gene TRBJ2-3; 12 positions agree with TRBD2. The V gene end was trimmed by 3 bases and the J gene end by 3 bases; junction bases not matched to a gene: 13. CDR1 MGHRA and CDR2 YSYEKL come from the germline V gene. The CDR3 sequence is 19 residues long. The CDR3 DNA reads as TGCGCCAGCAGCCACGTTAAACGGACTAGCGGGGACTTAACAGATACGCAGTATTTT. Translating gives CASSHVKRTSGDLTDTQYF.

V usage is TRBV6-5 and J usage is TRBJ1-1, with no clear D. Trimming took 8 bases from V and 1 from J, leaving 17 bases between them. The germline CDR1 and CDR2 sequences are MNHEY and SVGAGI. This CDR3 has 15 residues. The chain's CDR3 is CASGRASSGNTEAFF. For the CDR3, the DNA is TGTGCCAGCGGCCGGGCCTCCAGCGGGAACACTGAAGCTTTCTTT.

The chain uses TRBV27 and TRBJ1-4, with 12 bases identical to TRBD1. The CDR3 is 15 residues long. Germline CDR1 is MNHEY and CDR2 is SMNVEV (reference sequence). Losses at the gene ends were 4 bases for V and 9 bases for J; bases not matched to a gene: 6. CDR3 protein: CASSSTGTGGKKLFF. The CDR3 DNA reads TGTGCCAGCAGTTCCACCGGGACAGGGGGCAAAAAACTGTTTTTT.

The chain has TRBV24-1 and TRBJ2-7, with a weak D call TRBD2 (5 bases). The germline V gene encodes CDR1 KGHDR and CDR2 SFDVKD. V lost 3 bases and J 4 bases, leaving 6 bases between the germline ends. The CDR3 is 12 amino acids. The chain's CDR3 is CATSDGGYEQYF. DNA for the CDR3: TGTGCCACCAGTGATGGCGGGTACGAGCAGTACTTC.

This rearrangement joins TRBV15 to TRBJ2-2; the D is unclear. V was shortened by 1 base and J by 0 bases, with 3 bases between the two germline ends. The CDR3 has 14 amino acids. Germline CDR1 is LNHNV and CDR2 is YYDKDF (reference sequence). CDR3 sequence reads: CATSRAANTGELFF. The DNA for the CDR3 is TGTGCCACCAGCAGAGCCGCGAACACCGGGGAGCTGTTTTTT.

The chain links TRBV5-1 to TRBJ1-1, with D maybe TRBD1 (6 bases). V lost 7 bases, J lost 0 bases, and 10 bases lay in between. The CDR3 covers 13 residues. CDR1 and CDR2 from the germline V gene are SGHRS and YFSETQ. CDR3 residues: CASQAGVNTEAFF. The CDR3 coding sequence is TGCGCCAGCCAGGCAGGGGTGAACACTGAAGCTTTCTTT.